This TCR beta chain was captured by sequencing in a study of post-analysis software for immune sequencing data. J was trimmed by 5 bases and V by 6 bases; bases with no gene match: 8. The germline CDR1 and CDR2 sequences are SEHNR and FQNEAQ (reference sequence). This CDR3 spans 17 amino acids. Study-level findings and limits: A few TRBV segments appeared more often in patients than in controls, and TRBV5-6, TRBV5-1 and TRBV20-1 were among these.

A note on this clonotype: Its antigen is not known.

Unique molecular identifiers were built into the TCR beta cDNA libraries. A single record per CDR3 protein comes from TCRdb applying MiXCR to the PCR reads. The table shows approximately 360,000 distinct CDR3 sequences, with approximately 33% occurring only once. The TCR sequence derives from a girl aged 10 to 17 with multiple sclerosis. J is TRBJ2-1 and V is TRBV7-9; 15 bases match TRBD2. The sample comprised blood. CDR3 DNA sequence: TGTGCCAGCAGACGGACTAGCGGGGGGGCGAAGGACAATGAGCAGTTCTTC. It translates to CASRRTSGGAKDNEQFF.